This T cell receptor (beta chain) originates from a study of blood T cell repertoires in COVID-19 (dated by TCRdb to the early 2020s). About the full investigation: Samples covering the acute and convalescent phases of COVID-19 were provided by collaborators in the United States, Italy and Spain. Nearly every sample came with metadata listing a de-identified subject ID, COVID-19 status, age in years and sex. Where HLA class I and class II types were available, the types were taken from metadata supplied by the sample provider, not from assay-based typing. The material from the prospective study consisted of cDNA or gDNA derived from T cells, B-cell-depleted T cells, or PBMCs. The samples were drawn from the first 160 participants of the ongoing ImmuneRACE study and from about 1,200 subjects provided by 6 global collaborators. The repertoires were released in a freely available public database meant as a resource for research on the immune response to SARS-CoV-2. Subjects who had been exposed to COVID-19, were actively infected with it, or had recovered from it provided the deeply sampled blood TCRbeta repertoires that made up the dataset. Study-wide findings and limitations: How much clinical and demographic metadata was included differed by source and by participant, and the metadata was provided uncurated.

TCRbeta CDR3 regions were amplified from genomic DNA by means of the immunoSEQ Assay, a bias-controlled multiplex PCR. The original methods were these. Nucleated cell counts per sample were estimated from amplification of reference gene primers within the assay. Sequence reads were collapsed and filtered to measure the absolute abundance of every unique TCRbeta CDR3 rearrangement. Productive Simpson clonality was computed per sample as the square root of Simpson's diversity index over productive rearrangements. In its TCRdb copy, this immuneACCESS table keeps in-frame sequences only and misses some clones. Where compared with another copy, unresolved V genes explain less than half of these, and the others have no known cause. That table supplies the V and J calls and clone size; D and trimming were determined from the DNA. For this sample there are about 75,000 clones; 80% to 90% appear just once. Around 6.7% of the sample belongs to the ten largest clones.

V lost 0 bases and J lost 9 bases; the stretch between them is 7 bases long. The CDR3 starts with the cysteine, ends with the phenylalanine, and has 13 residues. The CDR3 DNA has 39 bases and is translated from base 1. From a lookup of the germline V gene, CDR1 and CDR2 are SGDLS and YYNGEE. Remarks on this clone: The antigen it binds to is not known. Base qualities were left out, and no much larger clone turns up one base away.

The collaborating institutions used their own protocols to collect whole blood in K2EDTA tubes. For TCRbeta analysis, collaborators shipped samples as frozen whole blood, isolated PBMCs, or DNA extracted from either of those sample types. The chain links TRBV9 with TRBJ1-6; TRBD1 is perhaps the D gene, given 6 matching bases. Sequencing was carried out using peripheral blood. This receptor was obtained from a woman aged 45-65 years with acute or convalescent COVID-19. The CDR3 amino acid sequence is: CASSVEGGSPLHF. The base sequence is TGTGCCAGCAGCGTAGAAGGGGGTTCACCCCTCCACTTT.